The 12 T cell receptor beta chains listed next were all sequenced from one sample in a study of shared clonotypes between healthy human individuals. Profiled with immunoSEQ multiplex PCR; TCRdb holds only in-frame clones, not every one. The sample consists of some 1 million clones, 65% to 75% of them appearing once. Sequenced sample: memory CD4+ T cells sorted from blood. Noted subset: CD45RA-negative fraction. The receptors here all came from a young man in good health.

The genes are TRBV7-8 and TRBJ1-1; TRBD1 is a possible D gene (5 bases). V lost 4 bases and J lost 5, with 14 bases in between. The CDR3 consists of 14 residues. Germline V lookup: CDR1 SGHVS, CDR2 FQNEAQ. CDR3 loop: CASSSNGGGTEAFF. As DNA, the CDR3 is TGTGCCAGCAGCTCTAACGGGGGAGGGACTGAAGCTTTCTTT.

This clone was detected only once. The gene calls are TRBV9 and TRBJ2-5; D is ambiguous. This CDR3 spans 14 amino acids. Trimming removed 4 bases from V and 2 bases from J, with 12 bases in between. Germline-derived CDR1 and CDR2 are SGDLS and YYNGEE. CDR3 nucleotide sequence: TGTGCCAGCAGCCCAATTGGCAGGCAAGAGACCCAGTACTTC. Residues: CASSPIGRQETQYF. Using reference TRBV9 and TRBJ2-5 for the parts outside the CDR3, the full variable domain is DSGVTQTPKHLITATGQRVTLRCSPRSGDLSVYWYQQSLDQGLQFLIQYYNGEERAKGNILERFSAQQFPDLHSELNLSSLELGDSALYFCASSPIGRQETQYFGPGTRLLVL.

Turning to this clone: The same CDR3 arises from other DNA sequences in this sample as well. J is TRBJ2-5 and V is TRBV10-1; no clear D. Trimming removed 0 bases at V and 1 base at J, with 6 bases between. The CDR3 spans 14 residues. The germline CDR1 and CDR2 sequences are WNHNN and SYGVQD (reference sequence). The DNA of the CDR3 is TGCGCCAGCAGTGAGTCGTCAGGCCAAGAGACCCAGTACTTC. It codes for CASSESSGQETQYF.

This clone appeared many times. The chain carries TRBV30 and TRBJ1-2; the D is unclear. The CDR3 runs to 12 residues. Trimming removed 4 bases at V and 5 bases at J, with 11 bases between. Germline CDR1 GTSNPN, CDR2 SVGIG (reference sequence). This CDR3 is CAWTLVHYGYTF. DNA of the CDR3: TGTGCCTGGACCCTTGTGCATTATGGCTACACCTTC.

The rearrangement links TRBV5-1 to TRBJ2-4, with TRBD1 matching 8 bases. Germline CDR1 reads SGHRS; CDR2 reads YFSETQ. The junction had 4 bases not matched to a gene; V was cut back by 4 bases and J by 10 bases. This CDR3 is built from 12 residues. The CDR3 spells CASSLDRVIQYF. The CDR3, as DNA: TGCGCCAGCAGCCTGGACAGGGTGATTCAGTACTTC.

The CDR3 protein is CASSPFAGTGGSTDTQYF. The DNA of the CDR3 is TGTGCCAGCTCACCGTTCGCCGGGACAGGAGGATCCACAGATACGCAGTATTTT. This chain joins TRBV18 and TRBJ2-3; 8 bases align to TRBD1. This CDR3 has 18 residues. CDR1 KGHSH and CDR2 LQKENI come from the germline V gene. The V and J ends lost 3 bases and 2 bases, in that order; junction bases with no gene match: 13.

The rearrangement links TRBV5-6 to TRBJ2-2, with TRBD1 matching over 7 bases. The CDR3 is 15 amino acids. Per germline, CDR1 SGHDT and CDR2 YYEEEE. With 5 bases clipped from V and 4 bases from J, the junction kept 8 bases outside the gene matches. The CDR3 sequence: CASRPDRAGTGELFF. CDR3 bases: TGTGCCAGCAGACCTGACAGGGCGGGCACCGGGGAGCTGTTTTTT.

The chain is built from TRBV4-1 and TRBJ2-5, with 10 bases lining up with TRBD2. J gave up 5 bases and V 3 bases, and 6 bases lay outside the gene matches. This CDR3 is built from 15 residues. Per the germline V gene, CDR1 is MGHRA and CDR2 is YSYEKL. CDR3 protein: CASSQTGLALETQYF. CDR3 nucleotides: TGCGCCAGCAGCCAGACGGGACTAGCGTTGGAGACCCAGTACTTC.

The chain uses TRBV11-2 and TRBJ1-4; TRBD1 agrees at 7 bases. Germline V lookup: CDR1 SGHAT, CDR2 FQNNGV. The CDR3 has 15 amino acids. The V segment lost 5 bases and the J segment 2 bases; nucleotides outside the gene matches: 5. The CDR3 is CASSSTGVTNEKLFF. In DNA, the CDR3 is TGTGCCAGCAGCAGCACAGGGGTCACTAATGAAAAACTGTTTTTT.

The V gene is TRBV5-1, the J gene TRBJ2-7; D may be TRBD1 (6 bases). Deletions cut 4 bases from V and 6 bases from J, with 14 bases between. The CDR3 sequence is 13 residues long. The germline V gene encodes CDR1 SGHRS and CDR2 YFSETQ. The CDR3 nucleotides are TGCGCCAGCAGCGAAACAGGGAATCGCGAGCAGTACTTC. Amino acids: CASSETGNREQYF.

This chain connects TRBV7-2 to TRBJ2-1; D is undetermined. Germline V gene sequence: CDR1 SGHTA, CDR2 FQGNSA. V dropped 5 bases and J dropped 15 bases, with 23 bases sitting between them. CDR3 length: 14 residues. CDR3: CASSPLGSPSSPFF. The CDR3 DNA follows: TGTGCCAGCAGCCCCTTAGGAAGCCCCTCCAGCCCGTTCTTC.

CDR3 amino acids: CASSLETGGAGETQYF. CDR3 bases: TGCGCCAGCAGCTTGGAGACAGGGGGCGCCGGGGAGACCCAGTACTTC. The rearrangement uses TRBV5-1 and TRBJ2-5; TRBD1 agrees at 10 bases. The V segment lost 0 bases and the J segment 5 bases; nucleotides outside the gene matches: 7. The germline CDR1 and CDR2 sequences are SGHRS and YFSETQ. CDR3 size: 16 residues.